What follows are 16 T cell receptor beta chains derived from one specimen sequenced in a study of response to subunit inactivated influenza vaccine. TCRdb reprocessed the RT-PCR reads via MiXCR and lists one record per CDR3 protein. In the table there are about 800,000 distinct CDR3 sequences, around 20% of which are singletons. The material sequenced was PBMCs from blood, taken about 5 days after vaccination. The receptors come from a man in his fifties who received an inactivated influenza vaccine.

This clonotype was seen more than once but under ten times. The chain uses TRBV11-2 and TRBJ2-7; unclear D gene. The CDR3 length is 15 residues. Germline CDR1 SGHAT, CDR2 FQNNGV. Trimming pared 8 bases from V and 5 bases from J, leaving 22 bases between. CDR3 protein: CASGKLTGPKHEQYF. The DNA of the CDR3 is TGTGCCAGCGGGAAATTAACGGGCCCTAAGCACGAGCAGTACTTC.

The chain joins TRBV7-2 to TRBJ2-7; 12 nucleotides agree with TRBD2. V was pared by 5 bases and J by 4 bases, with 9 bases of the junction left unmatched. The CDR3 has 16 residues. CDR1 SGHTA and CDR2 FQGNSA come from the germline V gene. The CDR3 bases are TGTGCCAGCAGCGGGGGGAAAACTAGCGGGAGGTACGAGCAGTACTTC. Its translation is CASSGGKTSGRYEQYF. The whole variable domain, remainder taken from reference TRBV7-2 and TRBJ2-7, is GAGVSQSPSNKVTEKGKDVELRCDPISGHTALYWYRQSLGQGLEFLIYFQGNSAPDKSGLPSDRFSAERTGGSVSTLTIQRTQQEDSAVYLCASSGGKTSGRYEQYFGPGTRLTVT.

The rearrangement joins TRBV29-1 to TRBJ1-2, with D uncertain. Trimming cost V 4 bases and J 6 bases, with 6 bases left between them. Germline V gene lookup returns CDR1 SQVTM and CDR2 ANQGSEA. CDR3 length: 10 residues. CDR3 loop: CSVARDGYTF. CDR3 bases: TGCAGCGTTGCTAGGGATGGCTACACCTTC.

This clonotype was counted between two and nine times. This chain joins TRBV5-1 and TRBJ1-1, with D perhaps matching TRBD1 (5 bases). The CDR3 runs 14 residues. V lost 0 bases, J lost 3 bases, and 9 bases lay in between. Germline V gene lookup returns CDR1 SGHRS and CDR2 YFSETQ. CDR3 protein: CASSLALGDTEAFF. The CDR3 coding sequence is TGCGCCAGCAGCTTGGCCTTGGGGGACACTGAAGCTTTCTTT.

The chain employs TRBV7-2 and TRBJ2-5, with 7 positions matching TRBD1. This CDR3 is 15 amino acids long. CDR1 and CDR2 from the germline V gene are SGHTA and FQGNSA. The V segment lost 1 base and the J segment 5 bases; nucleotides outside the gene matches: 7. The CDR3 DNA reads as TGTGCCAGCAGCTTAGGACAGACAGGGCGGGAGACCCAGTACTTC. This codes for CASSLGQTGRETQYF.

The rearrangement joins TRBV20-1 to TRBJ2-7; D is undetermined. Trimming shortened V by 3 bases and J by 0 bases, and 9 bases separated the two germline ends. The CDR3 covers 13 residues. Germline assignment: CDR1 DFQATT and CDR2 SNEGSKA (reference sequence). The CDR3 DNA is TGCAGTGCTAGTCAGGTTAGCTCCTACGAGCAGTACTTC. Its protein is CSASQVSSYEQYF.

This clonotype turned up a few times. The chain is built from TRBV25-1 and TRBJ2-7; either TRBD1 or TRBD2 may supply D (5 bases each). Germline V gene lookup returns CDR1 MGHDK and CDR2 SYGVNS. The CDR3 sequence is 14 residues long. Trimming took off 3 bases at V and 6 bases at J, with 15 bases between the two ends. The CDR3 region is CASSELGAGSEQYF. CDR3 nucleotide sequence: TGTGCCAGCAGTGAGCTCGGGGCGGGTTCCGAGCAGTACTTC.

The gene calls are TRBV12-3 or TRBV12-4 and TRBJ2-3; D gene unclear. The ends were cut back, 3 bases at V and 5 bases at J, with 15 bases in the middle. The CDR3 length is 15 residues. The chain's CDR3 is CASSFAPPGVDTQYF. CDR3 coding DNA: TGTGCCAGCAGTTTTGCTCCGCCAGGCGTAGATACGCAGTATTTT.

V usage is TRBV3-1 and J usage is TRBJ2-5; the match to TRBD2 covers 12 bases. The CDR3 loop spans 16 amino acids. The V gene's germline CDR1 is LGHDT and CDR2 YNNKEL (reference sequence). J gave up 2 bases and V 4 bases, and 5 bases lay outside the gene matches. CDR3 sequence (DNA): TGTGCCAGCAGCCTTCTCGGACTAGCGGGACAAGAGACCCAGTACTTC. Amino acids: CASSLLGLAGQETQYF.

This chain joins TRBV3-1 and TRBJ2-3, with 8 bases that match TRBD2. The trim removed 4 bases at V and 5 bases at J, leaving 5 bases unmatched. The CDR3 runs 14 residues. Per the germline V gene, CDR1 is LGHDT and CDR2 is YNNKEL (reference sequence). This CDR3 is CASSRSGKVDTQYF. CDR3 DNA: TGTGCCAGCAGCCGTAGCGGGAAAGTAGATACGCAGTATTTT.

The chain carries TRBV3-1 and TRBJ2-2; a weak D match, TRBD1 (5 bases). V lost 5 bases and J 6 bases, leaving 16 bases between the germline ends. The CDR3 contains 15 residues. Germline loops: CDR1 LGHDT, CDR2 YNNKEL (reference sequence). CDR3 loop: CASSGRLAGSGELFF. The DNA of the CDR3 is TGTGCCAGCAGCGGCCGACTTGCAGGGTCCGGGGAGCTGTTTTTT. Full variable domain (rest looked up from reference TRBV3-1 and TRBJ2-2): DTAVSQTPKYLVTQMGNDKSIKCEQNLGHDTMYWYKQDSKKFLKIMFSYNNKELIINETVPNRFSPKSPDKAHLNLHINSLELGDSAVYFCASSGRLAGSGELFFGEGSRLTVL.

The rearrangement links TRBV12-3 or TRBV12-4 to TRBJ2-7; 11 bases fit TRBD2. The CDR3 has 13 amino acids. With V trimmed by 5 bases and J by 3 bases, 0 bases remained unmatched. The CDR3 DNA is TGTGCCAGCAGTGGACTAGCGGGCTACGAGCAGTACTTC. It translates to CASSGLAGYEQYF.

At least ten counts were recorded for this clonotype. Written as DNA, the CDR3 is TGCGCCAGCAGCCCCGCTGGTGGCTGGGAGCAGTTCTTC. Translating gives CASSPAGGWEQFF. V and J are TRBV5-1 and TRBJ2-1, with D unclear. The CDR3 contains 13 residues. Germline-derived CDR1 and CDR2 are SGHRS and YFSETQ. With 4 bases removed from V and 10 bases from J, the gap between germline ends came to 15 bases. Together with reference TRBV5-1 and TRBJ2-1, the CDR3 gives the full variable domain: KAGVTQTPRYLIKTRGQQVTLSCSPISGHRSVSWYQQTPGQGLQFLFEYFSETQRNKGNFPGRFSGRQFSNSRSEMNVSTLELGDSALYLCASSPAGGWEQFFGPGTRLTVL.

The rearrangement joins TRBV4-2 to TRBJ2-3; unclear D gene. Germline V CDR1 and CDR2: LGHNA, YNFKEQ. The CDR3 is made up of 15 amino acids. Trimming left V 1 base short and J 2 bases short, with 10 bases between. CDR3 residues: CASSQGRTNTDTQYF. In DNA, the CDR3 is TGTGCCAGCAGCCAAGGGAGAACGAACACAGATACGCAGTATTTT.

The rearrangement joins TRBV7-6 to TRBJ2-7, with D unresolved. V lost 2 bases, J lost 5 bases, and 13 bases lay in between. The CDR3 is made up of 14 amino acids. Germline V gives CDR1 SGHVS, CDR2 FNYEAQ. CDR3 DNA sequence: TGTGCCAGCAGCTTAAAGGCGACATTCAACGAGCAGTACTTC. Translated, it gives CASSLKATFNEQYF.

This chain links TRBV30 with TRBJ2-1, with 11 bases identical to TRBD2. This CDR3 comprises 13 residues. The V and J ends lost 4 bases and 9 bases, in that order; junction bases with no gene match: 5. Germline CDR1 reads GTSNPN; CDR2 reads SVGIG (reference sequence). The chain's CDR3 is CAWTTSGMGEQFF. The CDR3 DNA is TGTGCCTGGACGACTAGCGGGATGGGTGAGCAGTTCTTC. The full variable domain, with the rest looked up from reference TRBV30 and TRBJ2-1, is SQTIHQWPATLVQPVGSPLSLECTVEGTSNPNLYWYRQAAGRGLQLLFYSVGIGQISSEVPQNLSASRPQDRQFILSSKKLLLSDSGFYLCAWTTSGMGEQFFGPGTRLTVL.